The 14 T cell receptor beta chains reported below all come from one sample, sequenced in a study of blood T cell repertoires in COVID-19 (dated by TCRdb to 2020 to 2022). The library was obtained by the immunoSEQ multiplex PCR assay. This immuneACCESS table, as held by TCRdb, lists in-frame sequences with V and J called but not all clones. Of the missing ones, under half trace to an unresolved V gene in checked studies; the others have no known cause. This sample gives some 100,000 clones in total; roughly 85% of them show up just once. Roughly 2.6% of the sample is taken by the ten largest. Specimen: PBMCs or T cells enriched from blood (not recorded which). The receptors here all came from a woman aged 45-59 years who had recovered from COVID-19.

The DNA of the CDR3 is TGTGCCAGCTCACCATCCGGGACAGGGGTTACCGGGGAGCTGTTTTTT. This sequence encodes CASSPSGTGVTGELFF. The V and J genes are TRBV18 and TRBJ2-2; 10 nucleotides line up with TRBD1. The V and J ends lost 2 bases and 5 bases, in that order; junction bases with no gene match: 5. The CDR3 has 16 amino acids. Germline CDR1 is KGHSH and CDR2 is LQKENI.

The rearrangement uses TRBV18 and TRBJ2-5, with 11 bases aligning to TRBD2. The germline CDR1 and CDR2 sequences are KGHSH and LQKENI. The trim removed 5 bases at V and 4 bases at J, leaving 0 bases unmatched. The CDR3 runs to 13 residues. This CDR3 is CASSGLAGETQYF. Written as DNA, the CDR3 is TGTGCCAGCTCAGGACTAGCGGGAGAGACCCAGTACTTC.

The rearrangement joins TRBV5-5 to TRBJ2-1; 8 bases are a match to TRBD2. The CDR3 totals 15 residues. Germline lookup yields CDR1 SGHKS and CDR2 YYEKEE (reference sequence). Trimming took 0 bases from V and 7 from J; bases not matched to a gene: 6. CDR3 residues: CASSLGLASYNEQFF. The CDR3 DNA sequence: TGTGCCAGCAGCTTGGGACTAGCGTCTTATAATGAGCAGTTCTTC.

This sequence joins TRBV7-9 and TRBJ1-2, with 8 bases aligning to TRBD1. Germline V gene sequence: CDR1 SEHNR, CDR2 FQNEAQ (reference sequence). The CDR3 consists of 17 residues. The V gene end was trimmed by 1 base and the J gene end by 8 bases; junction bases not matched to a gene: 15. The CDR3 bases are TGTGCCAGCAGCTTAGGAAGGACAGGGTTTTCTGGGGACGGCTACACCTTC. Amino acids: CASSLGRTGFSGDGYTF. Complete variable domain (other parts from reference TRBV7-9 and TRBJ1-2): DTGVSQNPRHKITKRGQNVTFRCDPISEHNRLYWYRQTLGQGPEFLTYFQNEAQLEKSRLLSDRFSAERPKGSFSTLEIQRTEQGDSAMYLCASSLGRTGFSGDGYTFGSGTRLTVV.

The rearrangement joins TRBV6-5 to TRBJ1-1, with D perhaps TRBD1 (6 bases). The V gene's germline CDR1 is MNHEY and CDR2 SVGAGI. Between the trimmed V and J ends, which lost 2 bases and 1 base, there was a span of 14 bases. CDR3 length equals 16 residues. The CDR3 DNA reads TGTGCCAGCAGTTACGGACAGAGGGGTGGGAACACTGAAGCTTTCTTT. This encodes CASSYGQRGGNTEAFF.

J is TRBJ2-3 and V is TRBV27, with 7 bases that match TRBD1. V shed 6 bases, J shed 3 bases, and the junction held 3 bases outside the gene matches. Germline V CDR1 and CDR2: MNHEY, SMNVEV (reference sequence). This CDR3 has 13 amino acids. The CDR3 DNA sequence: TGTGCCAGCAGCAGCAGGGGGACAGATACGCAGTATTTT. Its protein product is CASSSRGTDTQYF.

This rearrangement joins TRBV10-3 to TRBJ1-5, with D possibly TRBD1 on 6 matching bases. The length of the CDR3 is 14 residues. Germline V CDR1 and CDR2: ENHRY, SYGVKD. V lost 8 bases and J 3 bases, leaving 14 bases between the germline ends. Here the CDR3 DNA reads TGTGCCATCGGGGAGGGGGGTGCCAATCAGCCCCAGCATTTT. Protein: CAIGEGGANQPQHF.

The J gene is TRBJ2-5, the V gene TRBV5-1; D is perhaps TRBD2 (6 bases). This CDR3 spans 14 amino acids. The V end was cut by 8 bases, the J end by 2 bases, with 16 bases between. CDR1 is SGHRS and CDR2 is YFSETQ in the germline V gene. The DNA of the CDR3 is TGCGCCAGTAACGGGGGAGGTGGGCAAGAGACCCAGTACTTC. Protein: CASNGGGGQETQYF.

This sequence joins TRBV3-1 (or the pseudogene TRBV3-2) and TRBJ2-1; 9 nucleotides agree with TRBD2. Germline trimming cut 4 bases from V and 0 bases from J; bases unmatched to any gene: 1. This CDR3 contains 15 residues. Germline lookup yields CDR1 LGHDT and CDR2 YNNKEL (reference sequence). The DNA of the CDR3 is TGTGCCAGCAGCCTTAGCGGGAGCTCCTACAATGAGCAGTTCTTC. Its translation is CASSLSGSSYNEQFF.

The chain is built from TRBV5-5 and TRBJ2-7; 8 bases match TRBD1. The J segment lost 2 bases and the V segment lost 5 bases, leaving 9 bases of the junction unmatched. The germline V gene has CDR1 SGHKS and CDR2 YYEKEE (reference sequence). The CDR3 covers 15 residues. The CDR3 loop is CASSRQGATTYEQYF. CDR3 DNA: TGTGCCAGCAGTAGGCAGGGGGCGACGACCTACGAGCAGTACTTC.

This chain joins TRBV28 and TRBJ2-2, with TRBD1 matching 10 bases. The CDR3 contains 16 residues. Germline CDR1 is MDHEN and CDR2 is SYDVKM. V trimming: 5 bases; J trimming: 7 bases; junction bases outside the gene matches: 10. The CDR3 DNA reads as TGTGCCAGCAGTCGAGCCGGGACAGGGGCCTTCGGGGAGCTGTTTTTT. It yields the protein CASSRAGTGAFGELFF. Variable domain in full (rest from reference TRBV28 and TRBJ2-2): DVKVTQSSRYLVKRTGEKVFLECVQDMDHENMFWYRQDPGLGLRLIYFSYDVKMKEKGDIPEGYSVSREKKERFSLILESASTNQTSMYLCASSRAGTGAFGELFFGEGSRLTVL.

This chain uses TRBV18 with TRBJ2-1, with D maybe TRBD2 (5 bases). V was shortened by 5 bases and J by 1 base, with 12 bases between the two germline ends. There are 15 residues in the CDR3. Germline-derived CDR1 and CDR2 are KGHSH and LQKENI. CDR3 protein: CASSTTRSSYNEQFF. The CDR3 bases are TGTGCCAGCTCAACCACTAGGTCTTCCTACAATGAGCAGTTCTTC. Together with reference TRBV18 and TRBJ2-1, the CDR3 gives the full variable domain: NAGVMQNPRHLVRRRGQEARLRCSPMKGHSHVYWYRQLPEEGLKFMVYLQKENIIDESGMPKERFSAEFPKEGPSILRIQQVVRGDSAAYFCASSTTRSSYNEQFFGPGTRLTVL.

This clone has a handful of counts. CDR3 sequence (DNA): TGTGCCAGCAGTTGGGACACTGGCTATGGCTACACCTTC. Translated: CASSWDTGYGYTF. V gene TRBV12-3 or TRBV12-4 combines with J gene TRBJ1-2; a possible D gene is TRBD1 (6 bases). The CDR3 loop spans 13 amino acids. V shed 4 bases and J shed 4 bases, with 10 bases lying between them.

The chain employs TRBV18 and TRBJ2-6; 7 bases map to TRBD1. The CDR3 is 19 residues long. The V gene's germline CDR1 is KGHSH and CDR2 LQKENI. The V and J ends lost 5 bases and 0 bases, in that order; junction bases with no gene match: 13. Here the CDR3 DNA reads TGTGCCAGCTCATCCCTCACTATGACAGGGCTCTCTGGGGCCAACGTCCTGACTTTC. Its protein product is CASSSLTMTGLSGANVLTF.